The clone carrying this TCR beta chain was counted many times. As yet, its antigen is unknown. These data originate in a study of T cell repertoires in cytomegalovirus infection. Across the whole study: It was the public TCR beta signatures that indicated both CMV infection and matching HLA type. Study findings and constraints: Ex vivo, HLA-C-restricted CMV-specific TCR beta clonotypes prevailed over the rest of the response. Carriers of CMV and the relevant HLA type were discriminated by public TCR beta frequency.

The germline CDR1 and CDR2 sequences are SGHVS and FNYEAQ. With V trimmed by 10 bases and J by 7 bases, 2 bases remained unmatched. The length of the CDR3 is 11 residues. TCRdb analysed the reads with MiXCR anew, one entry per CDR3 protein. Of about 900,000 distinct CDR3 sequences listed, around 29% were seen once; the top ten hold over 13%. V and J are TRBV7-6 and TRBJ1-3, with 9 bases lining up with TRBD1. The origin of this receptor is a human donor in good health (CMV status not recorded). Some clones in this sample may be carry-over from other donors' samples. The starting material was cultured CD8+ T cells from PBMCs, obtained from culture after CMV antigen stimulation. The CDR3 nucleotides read TGTGCCATCGACAGGGGGAACACCATATATTTT. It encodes CAIDRGNTIYF.